Each of the 27 T cell receptor beta chains below was sequenced from the same sample in a study of blood T cell repertoires in COVID-19. Assay: immunoSEQ multiplex PCR; the TCRdb copy retains only in-frame clones and omits some. The top ten hold 18% of the sample, which has approximately 77,000 clones, 80% to 90% seen once. The specimen was peripheral blood. Every receptor here comes from a woman aged 60-70 years with acute or convalescent COVID-19.

This rearrangement joins TRBV6-2 or TRBV6-3 to TRBJ1-1, with TRBD1 as a possible D gene (5 bases). The V and J ends lost 6 bases and 5 bases respectively, with 16 bases between them. Germline V CDR1 and CDR2: MNHEY, SVGEGT. The CDR3 consists of 14 residues. CDR3 residues: CASSRAGGETEAFF. CDR3 DNA sequence: TGTGCCAGCAGCCGCGCGGGGGGAGAAACTGAAGCTTTCTTT.

The rearrangement links TRBV18 to TRBJ1-5; D is possibly TRBD1 (6 bases). Trimming shortened V by 0 bases and J by 6 bases, and 6 bases separated the two germline ends. The CDR3 sequence is 13 residues long. CDR1 is KGHSH, CDR2 LQKENI, per germline. CDR3 nucleotides: TGTGCCAGCTCACCACCAGGGGGTCAGCCCCAGCATTTT. Its protein product is CASSPPGGQPQHF. Full variable domain (remainder filled in from reference TRBV18 and TRBJ1-5): NAGVMQNPRHLVRRRGQEARLRCSPMKGHSHVYWYRQLPEEGLKFMVYLQKENIIDESGMPKERFSAEFPKEGPSILRIQQVVRGDSAAYFCASSPPGGQPQHFGDGTRLSIL.

This chain uses TRBV18 with TRBJ1-2; TRBD1 agrees at 7 bases. The germline V gene encodes CDR1 KGHSH and CDR2 LQKENI. Trimming took 3 bases from V and 3 from J; bases not matched to a gene: 4. CDR3 size: 14 residues. CDR3 loop: CASSPQTGYYGYTF. The CDR3 region has the DNA TGTGCCAGCTCACCCCAGACAGGGTACTATGGCTACACCTTC.

Only a few counts were recorded for this clone. This chain links TRBV15 with TRBJ1-1, with a tentative D call TRBD1 (6 bases). The CDR3 spans 15 residues. CDR1 and CDR2 (germline): LNHNV, YYDKDF (reference sequence). V lost 0 bases and J 4 bases, leaving 12 bases between the germline ends. The CDR3 spells CATSREQQGGTEAFF. The CDR3 bases are TGTGCCACCAGCAGAGAACAACAGGGCGGCACTGAAGCTTTCTTT.

The chain recombines TRBV29-1 with TRBJ2-1, with 12 nucleotides matching TRBD1. The ends lost 6 bases at V and 14 bases at J; junction bases unmatched: 8. Germline CDR1 is SQVTM and CDR2 is ANQGSEA. This CDR3 has 12 residues. CDR3 loop: CSVAGTGGIKFF. CDR3 bases: TGCAGCGTAGCCGGGACAGGGGGCATTAAGTTCTTC.

J is TRBJ1-4 and V is TRBV29-1; D is unclear. With 4 bases removed from V and 2 bases from J, the gap between germline ends came to 5 bases. Looked up from germline, CDR1 is SQVTM and CDR2 is ANQGSEA. The CDR3 has 12 amino acids. CDR3 DNA: TGCAGCGTTGCACGGACTAATGAAAAACTGTTTTTT. Protein sequence: CSVARTNEKLFF.

J is TRBJ2-7 and V is TRBV19, with TRBD1 as a possible D gene (7 bases). Germline CDR1 LNHDA, CDR2 SQIVND (reference sequence). Trimming took 6 bases from V and 2 from J, leaving 17 bases between them. CDR3 length: 15 residues. CDR3 loop: CASSRSRGETYEQYF. The CDR3 DNA sequence: TGTGCCAGTAGCAGGAGCAGGGGGGAAACCTACGAGCAGTACTTC.

The CDR3 protein is CATSDPTGGGEKLFF. CDR3 nucleotides: TGTGCCACCAGTGACCCGACAGGGGGCGGCGAAAAACTGTTTTTT. The chain couples TRBV24-1 to TRBJ1-4; 10 bases agree with TRBD1. CDR1 is KGHDR and CDR2 is SFDVKD in the germline V gene. Trimming at V came to 4 bases and at J to 8 bases, leaving 6 bases not matched to a gene. This CDR3 is 15 amino acids long.

The chain carries TRBV19 and TRBJ2-1; 7 bases are shared with TRBD2. This CDR3 contains 15 residues. Trimming removed 3 bases from V and 2 bases from J; junction bases left unmatched: 4. CDR1 and CDR2 from the germline V gene are LNHDA and SQIVND (reference sequence). The CDR3 DNA follows: TGTGCCAGTAGTATGTTGCGGGGGACCTACAATGAGCAGTTCTTC. This encodes CASSMLRGTYNEQFF.

There are a few counts of this clone. The V call is TRBV20-1, the J call TRBJ2-2; no reliable D call. The germline V gene encodes CDR1 DFQATT and CDR2 SNEGSKA (reference sequence). The CDR3 runs 13 residues. Trimming shortened V by 3 bases and J by 3 bases, and 8 bases separated the two germline ends. CDR3 protein: CSASESDTGELFF. The CDR3 DNA sequence: TGCAGTGCTAGTGAGAGCGACACCGGGGAGCTGTTTTTT.

This chain connects TRBV10-3 to TRBJ1-2; tentative D call: TRBD1 (5 bases). V shed 4 bases and J shed 6 bases, with 18 bases lying between them. Per the germline V gene, CDR1 is ENHRY and CDR2 is SYGVKD. This CDR3 has 15 amino acids. The CDR3 spells CAISAQQDLGDGYTF. In nucleotides, the CDR3 is TGTGCCATCAGTGCCCAACAGGATTTGGGTGATGGCTACACCTTC.

The CDR3 is CASSNRVPNTEAFF. CDR3 DNA sequence: TGTGCCAGTAGTAACAGGGTCCCGAACACTGAAGCTTTCTTT. The V gene is TRBV19, the J gene TRBJ1-1; D perhaps matches TRBD1 (6 bases). The V and J ends lost 4 bases and 1 base respectively, with 10 bases between them. Germline assignment: CDR1 LNHDA and CDR2 SQIVND (reference sequence). This CDR3 is built from 14 residues.

V usage is TRBV12-5 and J usage is TRBJ1-5; D ambiguous. Trimming removed 2 bases at V and 2 bases at J, with 10 bases between. CDR1 and CDR2 from the germline V gene are LGHNT and FRNRAP. There are 15 residues in the CDR3. The CDR3 reads CASGLTGKGNQPQHF. The CDR3 coding sequence is TGTGCTAGTGGTTTGACGGGGAAGGGCAATCAGCCCCAGCATTTT. The variable domain in full, with the rest retrieved from reference TRBV12-5 and TRBJ1-5, is DARVTQTPRHKVTEMGQEVTMRCQPILGHNTVFWYRQTMMQGLELLAYFRNRAPLDDSGMPKDRFSAEMPDATLATLKIQPSEPRDSAVYFCASGLTGKGNQPQHFGDGTRLSIL.

This clone was counted a single time. V and J are TRBV29-1 and TRBJ1-4; possible D gene TRBD1, 6 bases. Germline CDR1 and CDR2: SQVTM and ANQGSEA. This CDR3 is 14 amino acids long. V dropped 1 base and J dropped 7 bases, with 13 bases sitting between them. CDR3 sequence: CSVEGTGLGEKLFF. The CDR3 DNA follows: TGCAGCGTTGAAGGTACAGGGCTTGGTGAAAAACTGTTTTTT.

V is TRBV4-1 and J is TRBJ2-5, with 9 nucleotides matching TRBD1. Germline CDR1 reads MGHRA; CDR2 reads YSYEKL. V lost 3 bases to trimming and J lost 5 bases; unmatched junction nucleotides: 4. CDR3 size: 14 residues. The CDR3 DNA is TGCGCCAGCAGCCAGAGGACAGGGGCGGAGACCCAGTACTTC. Translation: CASSQRTGAETQYF.

This clone was seen more than once but under ten times. The chain is built from TRBV18 and TRBJ1-1; D might be TRBD1 (6 bases). Germline V lookup: CDR1 KGHSH, CDR2 LQKENI. Trimming removed 5 bases at V and 1 base at J, with 14 bases between. The CDR3 is 15 residues long. CDR3 loop: CASSLNRAQNTEAFF. The CDR3 nucleotides read TGTGCCAGCTCATTAAACAGGGCCCAGAACACTGAAGCTTTCTTT.

This chain joins TRBV12-3 or TRBV12-4 and TRBJ1-1; 7 bases agree with TRBD1. The ends lost 1 base at V and 9 bases at J; junction bases unmatched: 5. The CDR3 is 13 residues long. For the CDR3, the DNA is TGTGCCAGCAGTTTAGGGGCAGGGGGGAAAGCTTTCTTT. Its translation: CASSLGAGGKAFF.

This clone was detected a few times. This chain joins TRBV7-2 and TRBJ2-2, with TRBD1 matching 9 bases. The V and J ends lost 3 bases and 2 bases, in that order; junction bases with no gene match: 4. Germline V gene data show CDR1 as SGHTA and CDR2 as FQGNSA. There are 16 residues in the CDR3. DNA for the CDR3: TGTGCCAGCAGCTTCCGGACAGGGGTTAACACCGGGGAGCTGTTTTTT. This translates into CASSFRTGVNTGELFF.

The chain couples TRBV5-1 to TRBJ2-7; 9 bases map to TRBD1. Per germline, CDR1 SGHRS and CDR2 YFSETQ. This CDR3 contains 15 residues. After removal of 0 bases from V and 1 base from J, the junction contained 2 bases not matched to a gene. The CDR3 loop reads CASSLVGTGSYEQYF. For the CDR3, the DNA is TGCGCCAGCAGCTTGGTAGGGACAGGGTCCTACGAGCAGTACTTC. The whole variable domain, filled in from reference TRBV5-1 and TRBJ2-7, reads KAGVTQTPRYLIKTRGQQVTLSCSPISGHRSVSWYQQTPGQGLQFLFEYFSETQRNKGNFPGRFSGRQFSNSRSEMNVSTLELGDSALYLCASSLVGTGSYEQYFGPGTRLTVT.

V gene TRBV4-3 combines with J gene TRBJ2-1, with 9 bases identical to TRBD1. The trim removed 0 bases at V and 1 base at J, leaving 4 bases unmatched. Germline V CDR1 and CDR2: LGHNA, YSLEER. The CDR3 runs 17 residues. CDR3 coding DNA: TGCGCCAGCAGCCAAGATTCCGGGACAGGGTCCTACAATGAGCAGTTCTTC. Translated: CASSQDSGTGSYNEQFF.

This chain links TRBV19 with TRBJ2-5; D might be TRBD1 (6 bases). Germline V gene lookup returns CDR1 LNHDA and CDR2 SQIVND (reference sequence). The CDR3 runs 16 residues. With 3 bases removed from V and 5 bases from J, the gap between germline ends came to 19 bases. The CDR3 is CASSMGPSRGAETQYF. CDR3 nucleotides: TGTGCCAGTAGTATGGGCCCCTCCAGGGGCGCTGAGACCCAGTACTTC.

A note on this clone: The sample holds other DNA sequences that translate to the same CDR3. V is TRBV28 and J is TRBJ1-1; 7 positions match TRBD1. J gave up 12 bases and V 4 bases, and 8 bases lay outside the gene matches. Germline CDR1 is MDHEN and CDR2 is SYDVKM. The CDR3 covers 12 residues. For the CDR3, the DNA is TGTGCCAGCAGTTCGACAGGGTTGACACCTTTCTTT. Protein product: CASSSTGLTPFF.

V and J are TRBV4-3 and TRBJ1-1; 10 bases fit TRBD1. CDR3 size: 17 residues. Trimming cost V 0 bases and J 5 bases; bases outside gene matches: 9. The V gene's germline CDR1 is LGHNA and CDR2 YSLEER. The CDR3 coding sequence is TGCGCCAGCAGCCAAGAAATGAGGGACAGGGGTCGGACTGAAGCTTTCTTT. Its translation is CASSQEMRDRGRTEAFF.

In the case of this clone: Other DNA sequences in the sample encode the same CDR3. The chain's CDR3 is CASSFSSGGQETQYF. CDR3 nucleotides: TGTGCCAGCAGCTTTTCTAGCGGGGGCCAAGAGACCCAGTACTTC. This chain links TRBV5-6 with TRBJ2-5, with 10 bases lining up with TRBD2. J was trimmed by 1 base and V by 2 bases; bases with no gene match: 2. This CDR3 is 15 amino acids long. Germline CDR1 is SGHDT and CDR2 is YYEEEE.

To note about this clone: This same CDR3 is encoded by further DNA sequences in the sample. The chain carries TRBV10-3 and TRBJ2-3; D remains unclear. The V end was cut by 2 bases, the J end by 0 bases, with 9 bases between. Germline V gene data show CDR1 as ENHRY and CDR2 as SYGVKD. CDR3 size: 15 residues. Written as DNA, the CDR3 is TGTGCCATCAGTGAGGGGCAGGCCAGCACAGATACGCAGTATTTT. Residues: CAISEGQASTDTQYF.

The chain uses TRBV7-9 and TRBJ1-1; 10 nucleotides align to TRBD1. CDR1 and CDR2 from the germline V gene are SEHNR and FQNEAQ (reference sequence). With 3 bases clipped from V and 10 bases from J, the junction kept 2 bases outside the gene matches. CDR3 length: 12 residues. This chain's CDR3 is CASSFGQGGAFF. Here the CDR3 DNA reads TGTGCCAGCAGCTTCGGACAGGGGGGAGCTTTCTTT.

In this sample, this clone turned up a few times. The chain joins TRBV19 to TRBJ1-5; D unresolved. The CDR3 sequence is 16 residues long. Germline V gene data show CDR1 as LNHDA and CDR2 as SQIVND (reference sequence). Trimming stripped 4 bases from V and 0 bases from J, with 13 bases between. CDR3 in amino acids: CASSSITVNSNQPQHF. The CDR3 DNA sequence: TGTGCCAGTAGTAGTATCACGGTAAATAGCAATCAGCCCCAGCATTTT.